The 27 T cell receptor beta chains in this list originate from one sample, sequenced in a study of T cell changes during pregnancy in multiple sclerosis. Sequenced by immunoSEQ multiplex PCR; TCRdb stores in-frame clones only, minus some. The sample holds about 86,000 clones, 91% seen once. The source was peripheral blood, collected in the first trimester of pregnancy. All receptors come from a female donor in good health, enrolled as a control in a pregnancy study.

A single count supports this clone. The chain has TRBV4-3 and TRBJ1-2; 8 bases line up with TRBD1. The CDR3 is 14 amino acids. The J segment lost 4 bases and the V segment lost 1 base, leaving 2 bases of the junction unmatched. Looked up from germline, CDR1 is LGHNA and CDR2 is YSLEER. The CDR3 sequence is CASSQGTGGYGYTF. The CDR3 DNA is TGCGCCAGCAGCCAAGGAACAGGGGGCTATGGCTACACCTTC.

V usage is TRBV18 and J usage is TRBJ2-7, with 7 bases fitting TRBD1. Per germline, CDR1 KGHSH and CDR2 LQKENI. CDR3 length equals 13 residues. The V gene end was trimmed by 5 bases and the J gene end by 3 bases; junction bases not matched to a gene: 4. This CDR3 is CASSGDSGYEQYF. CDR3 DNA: TGTGCCAGCTCAGGGGACAGTGGCTACGAGCAGTACTTC.

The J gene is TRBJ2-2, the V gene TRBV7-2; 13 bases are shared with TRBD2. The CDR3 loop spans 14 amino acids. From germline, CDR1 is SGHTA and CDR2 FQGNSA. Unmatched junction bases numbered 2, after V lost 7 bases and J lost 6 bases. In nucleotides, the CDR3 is TGTGCCAGCAATGGACTAGCGGGGGCCGGGGAGCTGTTTTTT. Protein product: CASNGLAGAGELFF.

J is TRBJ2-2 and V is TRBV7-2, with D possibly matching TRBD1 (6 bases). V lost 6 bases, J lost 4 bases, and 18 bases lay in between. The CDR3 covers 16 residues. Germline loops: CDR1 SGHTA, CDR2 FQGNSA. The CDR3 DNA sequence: TGTGCCAGCAGGGATCAGGGGATACTAATCACCGGGGAGCTGTTTTTT. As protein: CASRDQGILITGELFF.

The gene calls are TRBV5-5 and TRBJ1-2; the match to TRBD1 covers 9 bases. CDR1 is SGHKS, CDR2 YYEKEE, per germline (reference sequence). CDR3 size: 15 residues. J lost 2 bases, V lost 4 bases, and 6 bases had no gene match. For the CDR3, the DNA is TGTGCCAGCAGCCTGACAGGGGGAGGCAACTATGGCTACACCTTC. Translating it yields CASSLTGGGNYGYTF.

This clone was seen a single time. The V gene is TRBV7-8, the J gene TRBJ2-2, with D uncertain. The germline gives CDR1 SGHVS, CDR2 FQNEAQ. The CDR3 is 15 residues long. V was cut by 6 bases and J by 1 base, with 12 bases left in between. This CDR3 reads CASSPVEENTGELFF. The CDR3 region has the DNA TGTGCCAGCAGTCCGGTAGAGGAGAACACCGGGGAGCTGTTTTTT.

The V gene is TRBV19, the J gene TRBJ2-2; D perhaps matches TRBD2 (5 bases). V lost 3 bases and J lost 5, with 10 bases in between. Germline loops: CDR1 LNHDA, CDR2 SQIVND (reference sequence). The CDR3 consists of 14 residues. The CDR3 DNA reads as TGTGCCAGTAGTATGATACTAGTAACCGGGGAGCTGTTTTTT. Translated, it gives CASSMILVTGELFF.

In nucleotides, the CDR3 is TGTGCCAGCAGCTTAGGAGTGTCCTACGAGCAGTACTTC. Protein product: CASSLGVSYEQYF. This sequence joins TRBV7-8 and TRBJ2-7; the D is unclear. The CDR3 is 13 residues long. CDR1 and CDR2 from the germline V gene are SGHVS and FQNEAQ. V was clipped by 1 base and J by 1 base, with 5 bases between them.

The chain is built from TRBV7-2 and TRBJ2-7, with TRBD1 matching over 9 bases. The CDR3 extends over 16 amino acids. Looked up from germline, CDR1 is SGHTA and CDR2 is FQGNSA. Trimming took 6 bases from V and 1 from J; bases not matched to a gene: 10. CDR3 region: CASRLTGGSGSYEQYF. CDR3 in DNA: TGTGCCAGCAGGTTGACAGGGGGTAGTGGATCCTACGAGCAGTACTTC.

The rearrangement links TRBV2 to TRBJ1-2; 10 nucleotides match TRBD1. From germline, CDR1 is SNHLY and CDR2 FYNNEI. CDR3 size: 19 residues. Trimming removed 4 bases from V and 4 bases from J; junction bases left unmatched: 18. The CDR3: CASSVLSVTGGGKGYGYTF. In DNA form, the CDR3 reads TGTGCCAGCAGTGTCCTCTCCGTGACAGGGGGCGGAAAGGGCTATGGCTACACCTTC.

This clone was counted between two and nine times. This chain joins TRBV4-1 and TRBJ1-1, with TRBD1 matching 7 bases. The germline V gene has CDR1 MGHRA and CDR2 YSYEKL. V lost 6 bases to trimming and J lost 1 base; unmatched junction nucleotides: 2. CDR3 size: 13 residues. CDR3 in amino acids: CASRGQTNTEAFF. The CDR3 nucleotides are TGCGCCAGCAGGGGACAGACGAACACTGAAGCTTTCTTT.

CDR3 DNA sequence: TGTGCCAGCAGCTTAGAGCTTGCGGGACTGACATCCGAGCAGTACTTC. Translation gives CASSLELAGLTSEQYF. This chain links TRBV7-2 with TRBJ2-7; possible D gene TRBD2, 6 bases. The V end lost 1 base, the J end lost 6 bases, and 19 bases lay between the germline ends. Germline V gene lookup returns CDR1 SGHTA and CDR2 FQGNSA. This CDR3 has 16 amino acids.

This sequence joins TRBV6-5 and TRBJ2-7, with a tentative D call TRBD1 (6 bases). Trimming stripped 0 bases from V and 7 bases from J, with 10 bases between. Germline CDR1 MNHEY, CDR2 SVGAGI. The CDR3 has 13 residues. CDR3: CASSYSTGSEQYF. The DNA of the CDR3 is TGTGCCAGCAGTTACTCGACAGGATCGGAGCAGTACTTC.

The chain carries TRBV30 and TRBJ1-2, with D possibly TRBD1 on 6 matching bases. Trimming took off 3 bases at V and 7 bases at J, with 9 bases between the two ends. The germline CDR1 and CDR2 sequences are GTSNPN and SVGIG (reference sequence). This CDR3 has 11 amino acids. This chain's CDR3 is CAWRGQSGYTF. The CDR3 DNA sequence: TGTGCCTGGAGAGGACAGTCTGGCTACACCTTC.

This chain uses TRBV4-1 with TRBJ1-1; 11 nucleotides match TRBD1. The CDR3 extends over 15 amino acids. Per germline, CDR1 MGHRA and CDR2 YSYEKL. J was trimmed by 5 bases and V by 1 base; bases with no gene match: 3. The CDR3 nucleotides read TGCGCCAGCAGCCAAGCTCGGGACAGGGGGACTGAAGCTTTCTTT. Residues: CASSQARDRGTEAFF.

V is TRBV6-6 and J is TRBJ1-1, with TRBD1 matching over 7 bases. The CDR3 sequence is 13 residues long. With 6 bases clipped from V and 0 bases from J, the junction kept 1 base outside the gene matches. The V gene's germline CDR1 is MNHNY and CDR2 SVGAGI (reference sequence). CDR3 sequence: CASRTGLNTEAFF. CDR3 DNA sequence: TGTGCCAGCAGGACAGGGCTGAACACTGAAGCTTTCTTT.

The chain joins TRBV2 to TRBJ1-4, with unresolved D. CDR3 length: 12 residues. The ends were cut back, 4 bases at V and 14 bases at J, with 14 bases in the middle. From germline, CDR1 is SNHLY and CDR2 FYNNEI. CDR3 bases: TGTGCCAGCAGTGGGAGACCTGATCACCTGTTTTTT. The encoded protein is CASSGRPDHLFF.

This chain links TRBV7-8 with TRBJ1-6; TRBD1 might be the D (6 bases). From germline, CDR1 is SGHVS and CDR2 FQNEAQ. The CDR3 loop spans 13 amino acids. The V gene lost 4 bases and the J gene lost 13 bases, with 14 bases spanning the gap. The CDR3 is CASSYPPQGPLHF. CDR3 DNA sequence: TGTGCCAGCAGCTACCCGCCACAGGGTCCCCTCCACTTT.

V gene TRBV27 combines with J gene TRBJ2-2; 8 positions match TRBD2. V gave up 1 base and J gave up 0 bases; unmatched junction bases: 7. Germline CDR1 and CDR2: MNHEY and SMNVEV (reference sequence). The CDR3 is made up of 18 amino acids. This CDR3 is CASSLLPGGAPNTGELFF. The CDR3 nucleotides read TGTGCCAGCAGTTTATTGCCGGGGGGGGCTCCGAACACCGGGGAGCTGTTTTTT.

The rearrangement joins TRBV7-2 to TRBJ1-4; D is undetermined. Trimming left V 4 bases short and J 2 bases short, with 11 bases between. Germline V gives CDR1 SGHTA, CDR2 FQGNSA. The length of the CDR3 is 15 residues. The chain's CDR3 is CASSSHSRTNEKLFF. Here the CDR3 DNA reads TGTGCCAGCAGCTCGCACAGCAGGACTAATGAAAAACTGTTTTTT.

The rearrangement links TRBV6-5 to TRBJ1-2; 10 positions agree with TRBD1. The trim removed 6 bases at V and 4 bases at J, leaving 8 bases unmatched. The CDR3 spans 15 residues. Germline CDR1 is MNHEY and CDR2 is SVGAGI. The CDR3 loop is CASSRDRGLFYGYTF. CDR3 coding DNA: TGTGCCAGCAGCCGGGACAGGGGTTTATTCTATGGCTACACCTTC.

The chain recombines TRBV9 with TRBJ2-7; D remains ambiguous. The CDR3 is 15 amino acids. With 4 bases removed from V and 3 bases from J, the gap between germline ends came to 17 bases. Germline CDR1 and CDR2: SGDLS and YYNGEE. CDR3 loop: CASSPQPETNYEQYF. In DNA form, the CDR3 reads TGTGCCAGCAGCCCACAACCTGAGACAAACTACGAGCAGTACTTC.

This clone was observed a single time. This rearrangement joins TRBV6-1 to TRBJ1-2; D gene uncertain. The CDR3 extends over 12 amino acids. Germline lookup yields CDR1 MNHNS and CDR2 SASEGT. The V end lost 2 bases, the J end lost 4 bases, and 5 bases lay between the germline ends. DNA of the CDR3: TGTGCCAGCAGTGAACCGGGCTATGGCTACACCTTC. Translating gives CASSEPGYGYTF.

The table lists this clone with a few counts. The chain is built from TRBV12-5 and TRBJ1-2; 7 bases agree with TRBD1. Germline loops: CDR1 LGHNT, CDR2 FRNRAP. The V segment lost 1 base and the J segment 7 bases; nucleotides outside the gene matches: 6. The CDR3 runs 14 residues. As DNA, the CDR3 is TGTGCTAGTGGTTTGGCAGGGGGACATCCTGGCTACACCTTC. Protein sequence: CASGLAGGHPGYTF.

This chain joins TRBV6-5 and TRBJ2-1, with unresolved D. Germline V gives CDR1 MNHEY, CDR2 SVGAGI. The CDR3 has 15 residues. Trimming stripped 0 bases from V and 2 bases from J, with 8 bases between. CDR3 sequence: CASSYSGATYNEQFF. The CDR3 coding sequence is TGTGCCAGCAGTTACTCGGGCGCCACCTACAATGAGCAGTTCTTC.

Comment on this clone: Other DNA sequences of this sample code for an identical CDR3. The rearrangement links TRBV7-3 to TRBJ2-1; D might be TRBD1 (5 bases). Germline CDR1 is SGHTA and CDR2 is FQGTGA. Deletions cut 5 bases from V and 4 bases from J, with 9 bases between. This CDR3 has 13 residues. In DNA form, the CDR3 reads TGTGCCAGCAGCAGTGGGGCTTACAATGAGCAGTTCTTC. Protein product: CASSSGAYNEQFF.

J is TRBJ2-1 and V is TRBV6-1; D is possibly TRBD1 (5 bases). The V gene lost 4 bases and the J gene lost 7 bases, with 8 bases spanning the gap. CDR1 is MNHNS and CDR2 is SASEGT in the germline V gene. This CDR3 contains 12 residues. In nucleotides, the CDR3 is TGTGCCAGCAGTGTGTCAGGGAATGAGCAGTTCTTC. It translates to CASSVSGNEQFF.